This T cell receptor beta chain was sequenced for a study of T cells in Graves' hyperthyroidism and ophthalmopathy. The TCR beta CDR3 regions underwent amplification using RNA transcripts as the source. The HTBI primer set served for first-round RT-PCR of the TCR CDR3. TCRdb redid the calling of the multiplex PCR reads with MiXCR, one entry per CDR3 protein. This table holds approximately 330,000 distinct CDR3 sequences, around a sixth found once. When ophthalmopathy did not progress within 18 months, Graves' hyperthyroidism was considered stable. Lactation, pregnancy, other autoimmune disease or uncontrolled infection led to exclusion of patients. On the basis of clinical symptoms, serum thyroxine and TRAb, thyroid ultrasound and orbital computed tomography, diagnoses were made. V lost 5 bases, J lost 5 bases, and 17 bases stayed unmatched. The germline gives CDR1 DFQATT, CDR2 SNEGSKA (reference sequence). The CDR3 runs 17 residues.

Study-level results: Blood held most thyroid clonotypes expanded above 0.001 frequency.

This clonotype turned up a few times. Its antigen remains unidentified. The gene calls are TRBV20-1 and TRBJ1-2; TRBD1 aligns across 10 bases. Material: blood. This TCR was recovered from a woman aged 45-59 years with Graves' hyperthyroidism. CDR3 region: CSAALVGDRGFGYGYTF. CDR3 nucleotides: TGCAGTGCTGCGCTGGTCGGGGACAGGGGTTTCGGATATGGCTACACCTTC.